One sample yielded the 10 T cell receptor beta chains listed below, sequenced in a study of cytomegalovirus exposure and HLA in healthy donors. PCR primers comprised 60 Vbeta and 13 Jbeta primers. Sequencing used immunoSEQ multiplex PCR; TCRdb keeps in-frame clones, though not all of them. This table holds 200,000 to 250,000 clones, roughly four fifths found once. Sequencing was done on a sample of PBMCs. These receptors were taken from a girl aged 2 to 10 in good health and CMV-seronegative.

The chain combines TRBV5-1 with TRBJ1-1; 8 bases match TRBD1. Trimming removed 1 base from V and 4 bases from J; junction bases left unmatched: 18. The CDR3 is 19 amino acids. Germline-derived CDR1 and CDR2 are SGHRS and YFSETQ. The CDR3 reads CASSLSRDSSRGTGTEAFF. For the CDR3, the DNA is TGCGCCAGCAGCTTGTCCCGGGACAGCTCAAGGGGGACAGGCACTGAAGCTTTCTTT.

V gene TRBV2 combines with J gene TRBJ2-1; TRBD1 matches 9 bases. The trim removed 6 bases at V and 4 bases at J, leaving 4 bases unmatched. The CDR3 is made up of 14 amino acids. The germline CDR1 and CDR2 sequences are SNHLY and FYNNEI. CDR3: CASSSQGAYNEQFF. For the CDR3, the DNA is TGTGCCAGCAGCTCACAGGGGGCTTACAATGAGCAGTTCTTC.

The V call is TRBV29-1, the J call TRBJ2-7; TRBD1 agrees at 7 bases. In germline, CDR1 is SQVTM, CDR2 ANQGSEA. The CDR3 has 13 amino acids. J was trimmed by 2 bases and V by 2 bases; bases with no gene match: 3. The CDR3 here is CSVELGQAYEQYF. DNA for the CDR3: TGCAGCGTTGAACTTGGACAGGCCTACGAGCAGTACTTC.

On this clone: Additional DNA sequences in this sample encode the identical CDR3. The chain recombines TRBV10-3 with TRBJ2-5, with 7 positions matching TRBD1. Germline CDR1 reads ENHRY; CDR2 reads SYGVKD. This CDR3 has 14 amino acids. Trimming cost V 10 bases and J 3 bases; bases outside gene matches: 11. DNA of the CDR3: TGTGCCACGGGGCCGTCCGGGACAGAAGAGACCCAGTACTTC. This sequence encodes CATGPSGTEETQYF.

The rearrangement uses TRBV19 and TRBJ1-2, with D perhaps matching TRBD1 (5 bases). The CDR3 has 12 amino acids. Per the germline V gene, CDR1 is LNHDA and CDR2 is SQIVND (reference sequence). V was pared by 5 bases and J by 7 bases, with 11 bases between. The CDR3 nucleotides are TGTGCCAGTAGTCCTAGGGGTGGTGGCTACACCTTC. This encodes CASSPRGGGYTF.

This sequence joins TRBV11-2 and TRBJ2-7, with 8 bases identical to TRBD1. Germline V gives CDR1 SGHAT, CDR2 FQNNGV. This CDR3 has 15 amino acids. V shed 3 bases, J shed 1 base, and the junction held 5 bases outside the gene matches. CDR3 residues: CASSLDRESSYEQYF. CDR3 DNA: TGTGCCAGCAGCTTGGACAGGGAGTCTTCCTACGAGCAGTACTTC.

The rearrangement joins TRBV5-1 to TRBJ2-7, with a tentative D call TRBD2 (5 bases). CDR3 length: 12 residues. V lost 7 bases and J lost 12, with 20 bases in between. Germline assignment: CDR1 SGHRS and CDR2 YFSETQ. The CDR3 nucleotides are TGCGCCAGCTCCCTCCGGGGTCGGCTTCGGTACTTC. This translates into CASSLRGRLRYF.

J is TRBJ1-3 and V is TRBV18; the match to TRBD1 covers 11 bases. Trimming at V came to 1 base and at J to 4 bases, leaving 12 bases not matched to a gene. The CDR3 is 19 residues long. CDR1 is KGHSH and CDR2 is LQKENI in the germline V gene. The CDR3 DNA follows: TGTGCCAGCTCACCACTAACAGCCCGGGACAGGGGGAAAGGAAACACCATATATTTT. Translated, it gives CASSPLTARDRGKGNTIYF.

Worth noting for this clone: The CDR3 does not close with the conserved phenylalanine or tryptophan, likely indicating a read error. The V and J genes are TRBV19 and TRBJ1-1; TRBD1 matches 8 bases. The V segment lost 0 bases and the J segment 4 bases; nucleotides outside the gene matches: 19. Germline V lookup: CDR1 LNHDA, CDR2 SQIVND (reference sequence). The length of the CDR3 is 20 residues. The CDR3 here is CASSIDPSGQGGELATEAFL. The CDR3 DNA follows: TGTGCCAGTAGTATAGATCCATCCGGACAGGGCGGAGAGCTGGCCACTGAAGCTTTCCTT.

This chain joins TRBV9 and TRBJ1-1, with 8 bases matching TRBD1. The trim removed 0 bases at V and 0 bases at J, leaving 4 bases unmatched. The germline V gene encodes CDR1 SGDLS and CDR2 YYNGEE. This CDR3 is built from 16 residues. DNA for the CDR3: TGTGCCAGCAGCGTAGCTGACAGGGGAATGAACACTGAAGCTTTCTTT. Translating gives CASSVADRGMNTEAFF.